This T cell receptor (beta chain) was documented in a study of T cells in women clearing cervical HPV infection. Study overall: Case blood drawn at lesion detection; control blood after infection cleared. For cases, blood was sampled a median approximately 150 days after lesion detection, interquartile range roughly 85 to 220 days. General study results and limits: Combining TCR richness with V gene abundances gave approximately 0.84 AUC. Cases carried less TRBV6-7 than controls: roughly 0.11% versus 0.16%.

The method was immunoSEQ multiplex PCR; TCRdb's version includes in-frame clones alone and lacks a portion of them. This table lists tens of thousands of clones. CDR3 length: 16 residues. Trimming cost V 4 bases and J 5 bases, with 20 bases left between them. About this clone itself: Its target is unknown. From the germline J gene comes the end of the CDR3, since the read stops 3 residues before it.

This receptor was taken from a woman aged 18 to 69 with a cervical HPV16 infection that either progressed to CIN3+ or cleared (not recorded which). The sequenced sample was blood buffy coat. The chain has TRBV23-1 and TRBJ1-2; TRBD1 is a possible D gene (5 bases). TRBV23-1 is labeled an ORF, and its function is uncertain. The CDR3 spells CASSRAGHYPAYGYTF. CDR3 DNA (partial): TGCGCCAGCAGTCGGGCAGGGCACTATCCTGCATATGGC.